The 9 T cell receptor beta chains below were found in one sample sequenced in a study of blood T cells in healthy people across ages. The use of a sample-barcoded 5' primer and a J-beta primer mix characterized a second PCR of 7 to 11 cycles. TCRdb fed the 5' RACE reads into MiXCR, producing one record per CDR3 protein. The sample includes hundreds of thousands of distinct CDR3 sequences, over 20% of them seen just once. Sequencing was done on a sample of blood. The receptors originated from a man between 65 and 85 years old in good health.

This clonotype was counted only a few times. J is TRBJ1-1 and V is TRBV12-3 or TRBV12-4; D perhaps matches TRBD1 (5 bases). CDR3 length: 12 amino acids. Between the trimmed V and J ends, which lost 6 bases and 10 bases, there was a span of 15 bases. DNA for the CDR3: TGTGCCAGCAGCTACCAGACGGGGCGAGCTTTCTTT. Its protein product is CASSYQTGRAFF.

The gene calls are TRBV3-1 and TRBJ2-3; D possibly corresponds to TRBD1 (5 bases). CDR1 LGHDT and CDR2 YNNKEL come from the germline V gene (reference sequence). Trimming removed 4 bases at V and 0 bases at J, with 11 bases between. CDR3 length equals 15 residues. This CDR3 is CASSPGRWSTDTQYF. CDR3 nucleotide sequence: TGTGCCAGCAGCCCAGGGCGTTGGAGCACAGATACGCAGTATTTT.

The chain carries TRBV6-1 and TRBJ2-1, with 8 bases identical to TRBD2. Trimming at V came to 3 bases and at J to 6 bases, leaving 7 bases not matched to a gene. The germline V gene encodes CDR1 MNHNS and CDR2 SASEGT. This CDR3 contains 15 residues. Here the CDR3 reads CASSDEGLGGNEQFF. CDR3 DNA sequence: TGTGCCAGCAGTGACGAGGGACTAGGGGGCAATGAGCAGTTCTTC.

A few counts support this clonotype. The rearrangement links TRBV4-2 to TRBJ2-5; D is uncertain. The ends were cut back, 1 base at V and 5 bases at J, with 20 bases in the middle. CDR1 and CDR2 from the germline V gene are LGHNA and YNFKEQ. This CDR3 comprises 17 residues. The CDR3 region is CASSQGWMEKARETQYF. DNA for the CDR3: TGTGCCAGCAGCCAAGGCTGGATGGAAAAGGCCCGGGAGACCCAGTACTTC.

The chain carries TRBV6-2 or TRBV6-3 and TRBJ2-5; the D gene is possibly TRBD2 (5 bases). The DNA end lines up better with TRBJ2-1; the J call may be wrong. CDR3 length: 13 amino acids. Germline V gene data show CDR1 as MNHEY and CDR2 as SVGEGT. The CDR3 region has the DNA TGTGCCAGCAGTCGATATTTGAGGGATGAGCAGTTCTTC. It yields the protein CASSRYLRDEQFF.

V gene TRBV28 combines with J gene TRBJ2-1, with D perhaps assigned TRBD1 or TRBD2 (5 bases each). The J call is doubtful: the DNA matches TRBJ2-7 better. The germline V gene encodes CDR1 MDHEN and CDR2 SYDVKM. This CDR3 has 15 amino acids. The CDR3 protein is CASREPGPTSYEQYF. The CDR3 DNA reads TGTGCCAGCAGGGAACCGGGACCGACCTCCTACGAGCAGTACTTC.

This chain links TRBV20-1 with TRBJ2-2; 8 bases are a match to TRBD1. The CDR3 sequence is 15 residues long. After removal of 2 bases from V and 2 bases from J, the junction contained 4 bases not matched to a gene. Germline lookup yields CDR1 DFQATT and CDR2 SNEGSKA (reference sequence). CDR3 coding DNA: TGCAGTGCTAGAAGAGGACAGGGTAACACCGGGGAGCTGTTTTTT. This gives the protein CSARRGQGNTGELFF.

The gene calls are TRBV13 and TRBJ2-5; TRBD2 agrees at 10 bases. The tail of the sequence fits TRBJ2-1 better, so the J call may be wrong. CDR1 and CDR2 (germline): PRHDT, FYEKMQ (reference sequence). CDR3 length equals 16 residues. CDR3 amino acids: CASSFRSLAGPNEQFF. CDR3 DNA sequence: TGTGCCAGCAGCTTTCGCTCACTAGCGGGGCCAAATGAGCAGTTCTTC.

This clonotype was seen a handful of times. The V gene is TRBV20-1, the J gene TRBJ2-1; D not resolved. Germline V gives CDR1 DFQATT, CDR2 SNEGSKA (reference sequence). The CDR3 runs to 11 residues. The V gene lost 2 bases and the J gene lost 9 bases, with 8 bases spanning the gap. The DNA of the CDR3 is TGCAGTGCTAGATTAGCTCTTGAGCAGTTCTTC. As protein: CSARLALEQFF.